This TCR beta chain originates from a study of tumor and adjacent non-tumor tissue in lung cancer. As for the study in general: Samples averaged roughly 4.3 million productive TCRbeta reads each.

A modified ARM-PCR protocol with three rounds of nested PCR amplified TCRbeta. TCRdb reprocessed the multiplex PCR reads with MiXCR, giving one entry per CDR3 protein. The sample has about 100,000 distinct CDR3 sequences, approximately 60% seen once; the top ten hold roughly 20%. This CDR3 contains 13 residues. The germline V gene encodes CDR1 SGHAT and CDR2 FQNNGV. The template was RNA from unsorted bulk tissue. More than 3 cm separated this lung sample from the edge of the tumor. On this clonotype: Its antigen is unidentified. The junction and the germline gene differ at one end; a read error may be behind it.

Study conclusions and caveats: Tumor repertoires had a smaller top 100 clone share than normal lung.

The sequenced sample consisted of distant non-tumor lung tissue. The chain combines TRBV11-2 with TRBJ1-2; 8 nucleotides match TRBD1. The clonotype comes from a man younger than 45 with non-small cell lung cancer. DNA of the CDR3: TGTGCCAGTAGCTTGACAGGGGTAAATGGCTACTCCTTC. It codes for CASSLTGVNGYSF.